The 22 T cell receptor beta chains below come from one sample, sequenced in a study of neurological immune-mediated disorders. In TCRdb, the 5' RACE reads were re-called with MiXCR into one record per CDR3 protein. The repertoire holds 35,000 to 45,000 distinct CDR3 sequences, with approximately 10% as singletons. The sequenced material came from CD4+ T cells from blood. The receptor source for this set is a woman aged 25 to 39 with HTLV-1-associated myelopathy (HAM/TSP).

The J gene is TRBJ2-3, the V gene TRBV18; either TRBD1 or TRBD2 may fit D (5 bases each). The germline gives CDR1 KGHSH, CDR2 LQKENI. Trimming removed 0 bases from V and 3 bases from J, with 16 bases in between. CDR3 length equals 17 residues. The CDR3 is CASSPPLGTQGTDTQYF. The CDR3 DNA follows: TGTGCCAGCTCACCACCTCTCGGGACCCAAGGGACAGATACGCAGTATTTT. Variable domain in full (rest from reference TRBV18 and TRBJ2-3): NAGVMQNPRHLVRRRGQEARLRCSPMKGHSHVYWYRQLPEEGLKFMVYLQKENIIDESGMPKERFSAEFPKEGPSILRIQQVVRGDSAAYFCASSPPLGTQGTDTQYFGPGTRLTVL.

Note on this clonotype: The junction departs from germline at one end; a sequencing error may be responsible. This sequence joins TRBV25-1 and TRBJ2-1, with D perhaps matching TRBD1 or TRBD2 (6 bases each). Germline CDR1 is MGHDK and CDR2 is SYGVNS. The CDR3 length is 15 residues. The DNA for the CDR3 is TGTTCCAGCAGTAGGTCGGGGGCCCTCCACAATGAGCAGTTCTTC. It yields the protein CSSSRSGALHNEQFF.

This clonotype was recorded at least ten times. The V gene is TRBV5-1, the J gene TRBJ2-1; D unclear. The CDR3 runs to 15 residues. In germline, CDR1 is SGHRS, CDR2 YFSETQ. The V end lost 0 bases, the J end lost 1 base, and 8 bases lay between the germline ends. The CDR3 bases are TGCGCCAGCAGCTTGGAGGGTTGGTCCTACAATGAGCAGTTCTTC. The encoded protein is CASSLEGWSYNEQFF.

This clonotype was seen many times. The chain employs TRBV24-1 and TRBJ1-2; 7 nucleotides line up with TRBD1. V shed 7 bases and J 3 bases; nucleotides not matched to a gene: 13. Germline CDR1 and CDR2: KGHDR and SFDVKD. This CDR3 has 16 amino acids. Here the CDR3 DNA reads TGTGCCACCAGCCCAGGGGGTTTGAGAAAGGACTATGGCTACACCTTC. Amino acid sequence: CATSPGGLRKDYGYTF.

This clonotype appeared many times. The chain joins TRBV2 to TRBJ2-6; D may be TRBD1 or TRBD2 (7 bases each). CDR3 length: 16 residues. The V gene lost 5 bases and the J gene lost 2 bases, with 13 bases spanning the gap. Germline V gene data show CDR1 as SNHLY and CDR2 as FYNNEI. In nucleotides, the CDR3 is TGTGCCAGCAGTTACAGGGGAGGGACTGGGGCCAACGTCCTGACTTTC. This codes for CASSYRGGTGANVLTF.

This clonotype was counted many times. The chain employs TRBV7-2 and TRBJ2-3; D is unresolved. The CDR3 contains 15 residues. The V gene's germline CDR1 is SGHTA and CDR2 FQGNSA. V lost 0 bases, J lost 0 bases, and 7 bases lay in between. The CDR3 DNA reads TGTGCCAGCAGCTTAGCTAGCCCTAGCACAGATACGCAGTATTTT. It encodes CASSLASPSTDTQYF.

This clonotype was recorded at least ten times. The J gene is TRBJ2-5, the V gene TRBV5-1; D possibly matches TRBD1 or TRBD2 (5 bases each). The V gene lost 5 bases and the J gene lost 4 bases, with 15 bases spanning the gap. The germline V gene has CDR1 SGHRS and CDR2 YFSETQ. CDR3 size: 14 residues. This CDR3 reads CASSRDHEGETQYF. In DNA, the CDR3 is TGCGCCAGCAGTAGGGACCACGAAGGAGAGACCCAGTACTTC.

In regard to this clonotype: The final CDR3 position lacks the conserved phenylalanine or tryptophan, pointing to a likely read error. CDR3 DNA sequence: TGTGCCTGGAGTGTAATCAGAAGGGCAGGGGTTTTAGGTGAGCAGTACTTA. Protein: CAWSVIRRAGVLGEQYL. J is TRBJ2-7 and V is TRBV30; possible D gene TRBD1, 6 bases. The CDR3 is made up of 17 amino acids. Per germline, CDR1 GTSNPN and CDR2 SVGIG (reference sequence). Trimming removed 0 bases from V and 7 bases from J, with 25 bases in between.

The chain joins TRBV5-1 to TRBJ1-1, with no clear D. The CDR3 contains 13 residues. V was clipped by 4 bases and J by 1 base, with 8 bases between them. Germline V gene lookup returns CDR1 SGHRS and CDR2 YFSETQ. This CDR3 is CASSILPNTEAFF. CDR3 nucleotide sequence: TGCGCCAGCAGCATCCTCCCGAACACTGAAGCTTTCTTT.

The sample holds many counts of this clonotype. The chain uses TRBV5-1 and TRBJ1-1, with D perhaps matching TRBD1 (5 bases). Per germline, CDR1 SGHRS and CDR2 YFSETQ. This CDR3 comprises 15 residues. Trimming left V 4 bases short and J 4 bases short, with 17 bases between. The CDR3 protein is CASSLSQGVGTEAFF. The CDR3 DNA is TGCGCCAGCAGCCTCAGTCAGGGCGTAGGCACTGAAGCTTTCTTT.

This clonotype was recorded at least ten times. The chain employs TRBV2 and TRBJ2-1; tentative D call: TRBD1 (5 bases). The CDR3 covers 15 residues. V shed 3 bases and J shed 0 bases, with 9 bases lying between them. Germline V CDR1 and CDR2: SNHLY, FYNNEI. CDR3: CASSEQGSSYNEQFF. CDR3 in DNA: TGTGCCAGCAGTGAGCAGGGAAGCTCCTACAATGAGCAGTTCTTC.

In this sample, this clonotype turned up many times. V is TRBV20-1 and J is TRBJ2-2, with 7 positions matching TRBD1. Trimming at V came to 6 bases and at J to 0 bases, leaving 4 bases not matched to a gene. There are 14 residues in the CDR3. The germline CDR1 and CDR2 sequences are DFQATT and SNEGSKA (reference sequence). The CDR3 here is CSARQGANTGELFF. In DNA form, the CDR3 reads TGCAGTGCAAGACAGGGCGCGAACACCGGGGAGCTGTTTTTT.

This clonotype showed up many times. The chain joins TRBV29-1 to TRBJ2-7, with unresolved D. The ends were cut back, 0 bases at V and 0 bases at J, with 3 bases in the middle. This CDR3 has 12 residues. The germline gives CDR1 SQVTM, CDR2 ANQGSEA. Here the CDR3 DNA reads TGCAGCGTTGAAGATCCCTCCTACGAGCAGTACTTC. Residues: CSVEDPSYEQYF.

This clonotype has at least ten counts. This rearrangement joins TRBV7-2 to TRBJ2-2; 8 nucleotides match TRBD1. Germline CDR1 reads SGHTA; CDR2 reads FQGNSA. The CDR3 sequence is 14 residues long. The V gene end was trimmed by 5 bases and the J gene end by 5 bases; junction bases not matched to a gene: 4. The CDR3 sequence is CASSPQGATGELFF. The CDR3, as DNA: TGTGCCAGCAGCCCGCAGGGGGCGACCGGGGAGCTGTTTTTT.

This clonotype appeared many times. This sequence joins TRBV10-3 and TRBJ2-7, with 7 bases that match TRBD1. Trimming took 2 bases from V and 0 from J; bases not matched to a gene: 7. The CDR3 is made up of 16 amino acids. CDR1 is ENHRY and CDR2 is SYGVKD in the germline V gene. CDR3 loop: CAISEPGQKPSYEQYF. Here the CDR3 DNA reads TGTGCCATCAGTGAGCCGGGACAGAAGCCCTCCTACGAGCAGTACTTC.

Regarding this clonotype: Because the CDR3's place on the DNA is in doubt, the DNA is left out and the CDR3 is given as listed by TCRdb. CDR3: CASSFYICSARDMVSGGEAFF. The J gene is TRBJ1-1, the V gene TRBV5-6; the table assigns TRBD1, which was not confirmed against the DNA. The CDR3 is 21 amino acids in total, end residues counted. The V gene's germline CDR1 is SGHDT and CDR2 YYEEEE.

This clonotype has at least ten counts. The genes are TRBV3-1 and TRBJ2-4, with D unresolved. The CDR3 runs 15 residues. Trimming left V 5 bases short and J 3 bases short, with 14 bases between. Germline CDR1 and CDR2: LGHDT and YNNKEL (reference sequence). CDR3: CASSGTTMSKNIQYF. CDR3 in DNA: TGTGCCAGCAGCGGCACTACGATGAGCAAAAACATTCAGTACTTC. Based on the CDR3 plus reference TRBV3-1 and TRBJ2-4, the full variable domain is DTAVSQTPKYLVTQMGNDKSIKCEQNLGHDTMYWYKQDSKKFLKIMFSYNNKELIINETVPNRFSPKSPDKAHLNLHINSLELGDSAVYFCASSGTTMSKNIQYFGAGTRLSVL.

Many counts were recorded for this clonotype. The rearrangement uses TRBV3-1 and TRBJ2-7; D remains unclear. The germline CDR1 and CDR2 sequences are LGHDT and YNNKEL (reference sequence). The germline V and J ends were trimmed by 2 bases and 2 bases, with 4 bases remaining between them. CDR3 size: 12 residues. CDR3 nucleotides: TGTGCCAGCAGCCAAACCCCCTACGAGCAGTACTTC. Residues: CASSQTPYEQYF.

At least ten counts were recorded for this clonotype. The V call is TRBV5-1, the J call TRBJ2-3; TRBD2 matches 11 bases. The CDR3 is 15 amino acids. V lost 4 bases to trimming and J lost 4 bases; unmatched junction nucleotides: 5. Germline CDR1 reads SGHRS; CDR2 reads YFSETQ. CDR3 amino acids: CASSATSGGPDTQYF. As DNA, the CDR3 is TGCGCCAGCAGCGCAACTAGCGGGGGCCCAGATACGCAGTATTTT. The variable domain in full, completed from reference TRBV5-1 and TRBJ2-3, reads KAGVTQTPRYLIKTRGQQVTLSCSPISGHRSVSWYQQTPGQGLQFLFEYFSETQRNKGNFPGRFSGRQFSNSRSEMNVSTLELGDSALYLCASSATSGGPDTQYFGPGTRLTVL.

The table lists this clonotype with many counts. The chain has TRBV5-1 and TRBJ2-1; TRBD2 aligns across 8 bases. Losses at the gene ends were 0 bases for V and 9 bases for J; bases not matched to a gene: 5. The CDR3 runs to 14 residues. Germline loops: CDR1 SGHRS, CDR2 YFSETQ. CDR3 residues: CASSLEASGLEQFF. The CDR3, as DNA: TGCGCCAGCAGCTTGGAAGCTAGCGGGCTTGAGCAGTTCTTC.

Worth noting for this clonotype: This may be a read error: a much more frequent sequence differs by one nucleotide. V and J are TRBV27 and TRBJ1-2; 10 nucleotides align to TRBD1. Trimming at V came to 9 bases and at J to 5 bases, leaving 15 bases not matched to a gene. The CDR3 extends over 16 amino acids. Germline CDR1 is MNHEY and CDR2 is SMNVEV (reference sequence). CDR3 sequence reads: CARGQGPGQGHYGYTF. CDR3 DNA: TGTGCCAGAGGACAGGGTCCGGGACAGGGGCATTATGGCTACACCTTC.

This clonotype was seen repeatedly, ten times or more. V is TRBV15 and J is TRBJ1-2; tentatively, D is TRBD1 (6 bases). Germline V lookup: CDR1 LNHNV, CDR2 YYDKDF (reference sequence). CDR3 length: 15 amino acids. The V end was cut by 0 bases, the J end by 2 bases, with 10 bases between. The CDR3 spells CATSRDPTGNYGYTF. The CDR3 DNA follows: TGTGCCACCAGCAGAGACCCCACAGGGAACTATGGCTACACCTTC.